One sample yielded the 24 T cell receptor beta chains listed below, sequenced in a study of cytomegalovirus exposure and HLA in healthy donors. 13 Jbeta primers and 60 Vbeta primers were used for the PCR. Some clones are missing from TCRdb's copy, which holds only in-frame ones; the method was immunoSEQ multiplex PCR. The sample holds over 150,000 clones, roughly 80% seen once. The sequenced material came from PBMCs. The receptors come from a man aged 18 to 30 in good health and CMV-seropositive.

The chain is built from TRBV21-1 and TRBJ2-4; whether TRBD1, the table's D call, matches the DNA was not checked. TRBV21-1 is designated a pseudogene. This CDR3 comprises 11 residues. The CDR3 DNA reads as TGTGCCAGCGGACAAGTCGGGTTTCAGTACTTC. This codes for CASGQVGFQYF.

The CDR3 region has the DNA TGCGCCAGCAGAGAAAATAAGGGGGCTAATTCACCCCTCCACTTT. Encoded protein: CASRENKGANSPLHF. V usage is TRBV4-3 and J usage is TRBJ1-6, with 7 bases lining up with TRBD1. The germline V gene encodes CDR1 LGHNA and CDR2 YSLEER. The ends lost 6 bases at V and 6 bases at J; junction bases unmatched: 8. This CDR3 region has 15 residues.

J is TRBJ2-7 and V is TRBV2, with a possible D match to TRBD2 (6 bases). Germline CDR1 SNHLY, CDR2 FYNNEI. Between the trimmed V and J ends, which lost 10 bases and 2 bases, there was a span of 15 bases. This CDR3 region has 13 residues. CDR3 residues: CAIGTGGPYEQYF. CDR3 in DNA: TGTGCCATTGGGACTGGAGGCCCCTACGAGCAGTACTTC.

This chain uses TRBV11-2 with TRBJ2-1; perhaps TRBD2 as D (6 bases). Per germline, CDR1 SGHAT and CDR2 FQNNGV. The CDR3 sequence is 18 residues long. V lost 5 bases, J lost 3 bases, and 23 bases lay in between. The CDR3 loop is CASSPGVEEGYLYNEQFF. As DNA, the CDR3 is TGTGCCAGCAGCCCCGGCGTGGAGGAGGGGTACCTCTACAATGAGCAGTTCTTC.

The chain carries TRBV6-1 and TRBJ2-7, with 7 bases that match TRBD1. Looked up from germline, CDR1 is MNHNS and CDR2 is SASEGT. The CDR3 totals 13 residues. With 4 bases clipped from V and 6 bases from J, the junction kept 6 bases outside the gene matches. The CDR3 spells CASSGGYRGEQYF. CDR3 in DNA: TGTGCCAGCAGTGGAGGTTACAGGGGCGAGCAGTACTTC.

This clone was counted between two and nine times. V and J are TRBV4-1 and TRBJ1-5; D is unclear. The V gene lost 1 base and the J gene lost 1 base, with 5 bases spanning the gap. Looked up from germline, CDR1 is MGHRA and CDR2 is YSYEKL. This CDR3 comprises 14 residues. The CDR3 region is CASSQGLSNQPQHF. The CDR3 DNA reads as TGCGCCAGCAGCCAAGGTTTAAGCAATCAGCCCCAGCATTTT.

J is TRBJ1-3 and V is TRBV7-9, with 12 bases identical to TRBD1. From germline, CDR1 is SEHNR and CDR2 FQNEAQ (reference sequence). This CDR3 contains 16 residues. Trimming cost V 11 bases and J 1 base; bases outside gene matches: 9. CDR3 in DNA: TGTGCCCACCCCCCGGGACAGGGGGCTTCTGGAAACACCATATATTTT. This translates into CAHPPGQGASGNTIYF.

The chain uses TRBV11-3 and TRBJ2-7, with 8 positions matching TRBD1. Germline V gene lookup returns CDR1 SGHNT and CDR2 YENEEA. The length of the CDR3 is 15 residues. V dropped 5 bases and J dropped 0; count of bases not matched to a gene: 6. The CDR3 sequence is CASSPRTGSSYEQYF. The CDR3 DNA reads as TGTGCCAGCAGCCCAAGGACAGGGAGCTCCTACGAGCAGTACTTC.

With respect to this clone: One junction end does not reproduce the germline sequence, and a read error may be involved. This chain links TRBV10-3 with TRBJ2-5, with 8 bases matching TRBD1. The CDR3 length is 14 residues. Germline CDR1 is ENHRY and CDR2 is SYGVKD. This CDR3 reads CAISVNRGQETQYF. For the CDR3, the DNA is TGTGCCATTAGTGTGAACAGGGGGCAAGAGACCCAGTACTTC.

This clone was recorded a few times. The genes are TRBV29-1 and TRBJ1-2; the match to TRBD1 covers 7 bases. Germline assignment: CDR1 SQVTM and CDR2 ANQGSEA. The V segment lost 8 bases and the J segment 6 bases; nucleotides outside the gene matches: 9. CDR3 length: 12 amino acids. CDR3 nucleotide sequence: TGCAGCTCTGGGTTAGGGGGCGATGGCTACACCTTC. It specifies CSSGLGGDGYTF.

The chain is built from TRBV15 and TRBJ1-1, with D tentatively TRBD1 (6 bases). This CDR3 comprises 16 residues. From germline, CDR1 is LNHNV and CDR2 YYDKDF (reference sequence). Trimming shortened V by 2 bases and J by 1 base, and 14 bases separated the two germline ends. The CDR3 region is CATSRRGGAGNTEAFF. The DNA for the CDR3 is TGTGCCACCAGCAGAAGGGGGGGCGCCGGGAACACTGAAGCTTTCTTT.

V gene TRBV27 combines with J gene TRBJ2-1; no clear D gene. V was cut by 2 bases and J by 3 bases, with 5 bases left in between. The CDR3 totals 13 residues. Germline V gene lookup returns CDR1 MNHEY and CDR2 SMNVEV (reference sequence). CDR3 sequence (DNA): TGTGCCAGCAGTTTAACTCACTACAATGAGCAGTTCTTC. Amino acids: CASSLTHYNEQFF.

This clone was seen a few times. The genes are TRBV15 and TRBJ2-6, with TRBD2 identical over 9 bases. This CDR3 comprises 18 residues. CDR1 is LNHNV, CDR2 YYDKDF, per germline (reference sequence). The J segment lost 0 bases and the V segment lost 5 bases, leaving 8 bases of the junction unmatched. In DNA form, the CDR3 reads TGTGCCACCAGCCTCGTGGTTAGCGGGAGCTCTGGGGCCAACGTCCTGACTTTC. It translates to CATSLVVSGSSGANVLTF. The full variable domain, completed using reference TRBV15 and TRBJ2-6, is DAMVIQNPRYQVTQFGKPVTLSCSQTLNHNVMYWYQQKSSQAPKLLFHYYDKDFNNEADTPDNFQSRRPNTSFCFLDIRSPGLGDTAMYLCATSLVVSGSSGANVLTFGAGSRLTVL.

This chain uses TRBV27 with TRBJ1-1; no firm D call. Germline V lookup: CDR1 MNHEY, CDR2 SMNVEV (reference sequence). The CDR3 contains 15 residues. V was shortened by 3 bases and J by 4 bases, with 15 bases between the two germline ends. The CDR3 region has the DNA TGTGCCAGCAGTTTCTCATCTGGGCGGGGCACTGAAGCTTTCTTT. Translating it yields CASSFSSGRGTEAFF.

The J gene is TRBJ2-7, the V gene TRBV5-1; 11 nucleotides line up with TRBD2. The V gene end was trimmed by 4 bases and the J gene end by 3 bases; junction bases not matched to a gene: 6. The CDR3 is made up of 15 amino acids. Germline CDR1 is SGHRS and CDR2 is YFSETQ. The CDR3 nucleotides are TGCGCCAGCAGCCCCGCCGGGACTAGCGGCTACGAGCAGTACTTC. Its protein product is CASSPAGTSGYEQYF.

The CDR3 sequence: CASSPAVGDQPQHF. CDR3 DNA: TGTGCCAGCAGCCCAGCGGTTGGGGATCAGCCCCAGCATTTT. The chain uses TRBV9 and TRBJ1-5; no definite D call. V lost 4 bases, J lost 5 bases, and 13 bases lay in between. Per the germline V gene, CDR1 is SGDLS and CDR2 is YYNGEE. The CDR3 spans 14 residues.

The chain joins TRBV6-1 to TRBJ1-5; 10 nucleotides align to TRBD1. The V segment lost 6 bases and the J segment 5 bases; nucleotides outside the gene matches: 4. The V gene's germline CDR1 is MNHNS and CDR2 SASEGT. The CDR3 spans 14 residues. The CDR3 DNA reads as TGTGCCAGCAGATTTGGGACAGGGGATCAGCCCCAGCATTTT. This encodes CASRFGTGDQPQHF.

This clone was seen more than once but under ten times. The V gene is TRBV7-2, the J gene TRBJ2-1; D is possibly TRBD2 (6 bases). The CDR3 extends over 15 amino acids. Germline CDR1 and CDR2: SGHTA and FQGNSA. Trimming shortened V by 1 base and J by 5 bases, and 12 bases separated the two germline ends. CDR3 coding DNA: TGTGCCAGCAGCTTAGGTGGGGGACTTGACAATGAGCAGTTCTTC. It translates to CASSLGGGLDNEQFF. Full variable domain (missing parts from reference TRBV7-2 and TRBJ2-1): GAGVSQSPSNKVTEKGKDVELRCDPISGHTALYWYRQSLGQGLEFLIYFQGNSAPDKSGLPSDRFSAERTGGSVSTLTIQRTQQEDSAVYLCASSLGGGLDNEQFFGPGTRLTVL.

A word on this clone: Other DNA sequences of this sample code for an identical CDR3. The rearrangement uses TRBV30 and TRBJ2-3; 7 nucleotides align to TRBD2. J lost 0 bases, V lost 4 bases, and 1 base had no gene match. Germline loops: CDR1 GTSNPN, CDR2 SVGIG (reference sequence). The length of the CDR3 is 13 residues. The CDR3 protein is CAWTSGSTDTQYF. Written as DNA, the CDR3 is TGTGCCTGGACTAGCGGAAGCACAGATACGCAGTATTTT.

The CDR3 loop is CASSRVPSGNIQYF. CDR3 DNA: TGTGCCAGTAGTCGGGTCCCCTCGGGAAACATTCAGTACTTC. V usage is TRBV19 and J usage is TRBJ2-4, with D unresolved. V lost 5 bases to trimming and J lost 6 bases, with 14 bases between them. CDR1 and CDR2 (germline): LNHDA, SQIVND (reference sequence). The CDR3 consists of 14 residues.

J is TRBJ2-1 and V is TRBV25-1, with no clear D. V was clipped by 1 base and J by 0 bases, with 7 bases between them. CDR1 is MGHDK, CDR2 SYGVNS, per germline. The CDR3 covers 15 residues. CDR3 in DNA: TGTGCCAGCAGTGAATTAGAAGACTCCTACAATGAGCAGTTCTTC. It yields the protein CASSELEDSYNEQFF.

The sample holds a few counts of this clone. Other nucleotide sequences from this sample produce the same CDR3. The chain uses TRBV30 and TRBJ1-1, with D possibly matching TRBD1 (5 bases). This CDR3 is built from 13 residues. Trimming removed 0 bases from V and 2 bases from J, with 7 bases in between. Germline V lookup: CDR1 GTSNPN, CDR2 SVGIG (reference sequence). The CDR3 DNA sequence: TGTGCCTGGAGTGTTGGGGCAAACACTGAAGCTTTCTTT. Protein product: CAWSVGANTEAFF.

The J gene is TRBJ1-4, the V gene TRBV9; D might be TRBD1 (5 bases). V was shortened by 0 bases and J by 0 bases, with 9 bases between the two germline ends. CDR1 SGDLS and CDR2 YYNGEE come from the germline V gene. The CDR3 extends over 16 amino acids. In DNA form, the CDR3 reads TGTGCCAGCAGCGTAGGGACATTTGCAACTAATGAAAAACTGTTTTTT. Translating gives CASSVGTFATNEKLFF.

The J gene is TRBJ2-1, the V gene TRBV18, with TRBD1 matching 10 bases. V lost 1 base, J lost 7 bases, and 7 bases stayed unmatched. This CDR3 spans 16 amino acids. Per germline, CDR1 KGHSH and CDR2 LQKENI. The CDR3 loop reads CASSPRGTGVENEQFF. The DNA for the CDR3 is TGTGCCAGCTCACCACGCGGGACAGGGGTGGAGAATGAGCAGTTCTTC.